Described below is a single T cell receptor beta chain sequence and its context. This record belongs to a study of blood T cell repertoires in COVID-19. Using immunoSEQ multiplex PCR, the repertoire was profiled, and TCRdb retains in-frame clones only, with some absent. The sample yields about 210,000 clones, 65% to 90% seen once. This CDR3 spans 16 amino acids. The V gene's germline CDR1 is SEHNR and CDR2 FQNEAQ (reference sequence). V was pared by 4 bases and J by 5 bases, with 6 bases of the junction left unmatched. The chain combines TRBV7-9 with TRBJ2-5; 14 bases are a match to TRBD2. Sequences were obtained from peripheral blood. The clonotype originates from a man in his fifties or sixties with COVID-19, enrolled during active disease. The CDR3 nucleotides read TGTGCCAGCAGCTCGACTAGCGGGGGGGCATGGGAGACCCAGTACTTC. Its protein product is CASSSTSGGAWETQYF.